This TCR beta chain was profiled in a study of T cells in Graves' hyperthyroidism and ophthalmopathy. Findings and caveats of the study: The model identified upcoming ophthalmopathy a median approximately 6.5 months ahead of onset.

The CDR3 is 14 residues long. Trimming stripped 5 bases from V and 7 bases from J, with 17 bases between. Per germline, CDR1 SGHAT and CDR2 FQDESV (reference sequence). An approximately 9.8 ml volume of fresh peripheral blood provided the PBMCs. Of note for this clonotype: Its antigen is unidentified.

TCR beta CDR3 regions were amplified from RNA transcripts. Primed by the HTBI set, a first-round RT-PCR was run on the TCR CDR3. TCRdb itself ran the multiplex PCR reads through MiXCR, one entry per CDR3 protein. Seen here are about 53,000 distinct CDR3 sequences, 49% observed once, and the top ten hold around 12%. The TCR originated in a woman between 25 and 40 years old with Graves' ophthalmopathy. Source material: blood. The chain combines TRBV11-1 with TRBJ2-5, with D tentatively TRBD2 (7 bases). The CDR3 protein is CASSDQGGRVTQYF. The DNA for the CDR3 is TGTGCCAGCAGCGATCAAGGGGGGAGGGTGACCCAGTACTTC.